Sequencing of this T cell receptor beta chain was carried out in a study of blood T cell repertoires in COVID-19. Study-level information: Italy, Spain and the United States were the sources of the convalescent and acute COVID-19 samples. T cells, B-cell-depleted T cells, or PBMCs provided the cDNA or gDNA that served as material.

CDR1 is SGHDN and CDR2 is FVKESK in the germline V gene. The CDR3 has 13 residues. V was trimmed by 4 bases and J by 7 bases, leaving 10 bases between them. In the authors' workflow: Reference gene primers were amplified, and this amplification served to estimate nucleated cell counts. This table comes from immunoSEQ multiplex PCR, and its TCRdb copy is limited to in-frame clones, with some not included. V, J and clone size derive from that table, while D and trimming were established from the DNA sequence. The data show roughly 230,000 clones, with 65% to 85% seen just once and 4.4% held by the top ten.

This chain uses TRBV14 with TRBJ1-4; no clear D gene. This clonotype was sampled from a man aged 45 to 65 with active or convalescent COVID-19. The sample consisted of peripheral blood. The CDR3 is CASSPRLIEKLFF. CDR3 DNA: TGTGCCAGCAGCCCCCGACTGATTGAAAAACTGTTTTTT.